This T cell receptor beta chain was recovered during a study of shared clonotypes between healthy human individuals. Findings of the study overall: Clonotype sharing across donors was expected to vary with sequencing depth.

The CDR3 length is 16 residues. CDR1 and CDR2 from the germline V gene are MNHNS and SASEGT. The V end was cut by 3 bases, the J end by 0 bases, with 11 bases between. With respect to this clone: The antigen is unknown.

Produced via immunoSEQ multiplex PCR; TCRdb's table is partial and in-frame only. In the table there are about 2 million clones, around 96% of which are singletons. Terminally differentiated effector memory CD45RA+ cells were excluded from the naive CD8 cells, which were CD45RO-negative and positively selected for CCR7. All the donors were Caucasian adults who lived in Nashville, Tennessee. This sequence originates from a man between 18 and 29 years old in good health. Input material: naive CD8+ T cells sorted from blood. The chain has TRBV6-1 and TRBJ2-2; D is unclear. The CDR3 protein is CASSDVVQSNTGELFF. CDR3 sequence (DNA): TGTGCCAGCAGTGATGTTGTGCAGTCGAACACCGGGGAGCTGTTTTTT.